The sequence of this T cell receptor (beta chain) was determined in a study of blood T cell repertoires in COVID-19. Study summary: Acute and convalescent COVID-19 specimens originated in the United States, Italy and Spain.

This CDR3 has 14 residues. CDR1 and CDR2 from the germline V gene are SGDLS and YYNGEE. Trimming at V came to 2 bases and at J to 0 bases, leaving 0 bases not matched to a gene. TCRdb's copy holds only in-frame clones and misses some; the assay was immunoSEQ multiplex PCR. The sample carries some 100,000 clones, roughly 92% recorded once. V usage is TRBV9 and J usage is TRBJ2-7; 9 bases align to TRBD1. Sequencing used peripheral blood. The origin of this receptor is a man aged 70 or older with acute or convalescent COVID-19. The CDR3 is CASSVTGGSYEQYF. The CDR3, as DNA: TGTGCCAGCAGCGTGACAGGGGGCTCCTACGAGCAGTACTTC.